What follows are 14 T cell receptor beta chains derived from one specimen sequenced in a study of T cells in Graves' hyperthyroidism and ophthalmopathy. Amplification targeted TCR beta CDR3 regions from RNA transcripts. HTBI primers drove first-round RT-PCR of the TCR CDR3. One entry per CDR3 protein results from TCRdb running MiXCR on the multiplex PCR reads. The sample consists of about 570,000 distinct CDR3 sequences, around 46% of them appearing once. The sample consisted of peripheral blood or thyroid tissue (not recorded which). These receptors were obtained from an adult woman with Graves' disease, either hyperthyroidism or ophthalmopathy (not recorded which).

This clonotype was seen at least ten times. The J gene is TRBJ1-1, the V gene TRBV28; possible D gene TRBD1, 5 bases. Per the germline V gene, CDR1 is MDHEN and CDR2 is SYDVKM. V lost 8 bases, J lost 4 bases, and 14 bases lay in between. The CDR3 spans 13 residues. The CDR3 spells CASSRAQGTEAFF. In nucleotides, the CDR3 is TGTGCCAGCTCCAGGGCTCAAGGCACTGAAGCTTTCTTT.

This clonotype has only a few counts. The rearrangement uses TRBV10-1 and TRBJ1-1; TRBD1 is a possible D gene (6 bases). The CDR3 totals 13 residues. Trimming left V 11 bases short and J 4 bases short, with 17 bases between. Germline CDR1 is WNHNN and CDR2 is SYGVQD (reference sequence). The CDR3 sequence is CAAGGGRVTEAFF. The CDR3 nucleotides read TGCGCCGCCGGGGGGGGCCGGGTCACTGAAGCTTTCTTT.

Comment on this clonotype: This sequence may be a read error, since a much larger clone differs from it by one base. V and J are TRBV7-9 and TRBJ1-1; tentative D call: TRBD1 (5 bases). The CDR3 runs to 15 residues. Germline assignment: CDR1 SEHNR and CDR2 FQNEAQ (reference sequence). The CDR3 spells CASSLIRKSGSGASF. The DNA of the CDR3 is TGTGCCAGCAGCTTAATTAGGAAGTCGGGGTCTGGGGCTTCCTTT.

The sample holds many counts of this clonotype. The genes are TRBV6-5 and TRBJ1-5; D is uncertain. The CDR3 length is 13 residues. Germline lookup yields CDR1 MNHEY and CDR2 SVGAGI. V was trimmed by 6 bases and J by 3 bases, leaving 9 bases between them. CDR3 residues: CASRQTNNQPQHF. CDR3 DNA: TGTGCCAGCAGACAGACCAACAATCAGCCCCAGCATTTT.

This rearrangement joins TRBV2 to TRBJ1-6; possible D gene TRBD1, 6 bases. The CDR3 extends over 14 amino acids. CDR1 and CDR2 (germline): SNHLY, FYNNEI. V lost 11 bases and J lost 13, with 24 bases in between. CDR3 DNA sequence: TGTGCCGGTAGTAGTCGAGCGGGGGGCCTCCCCCTCCACTTT. It specifies CAGSSRAGGLPLHF.

This rearrangement joins TRBV29-1 to TRBJ2-5; 7 bases align to TRBD2. V shed 8 bases, J shed 7 bases, and the junction held 7 bases outside the gene matches. Germline loops: CDR1 SQVTM, CDR2 ANQGSEA. CDR3 length: 11 residues. In nucleotides, the CDR3 is TGCAGCAGTTACCCGGGGGGGACCCAGTACTTC. The encoded protein is CSSYPGGTQYF. The entire variable domain, with the rest obtained from reference TRBV29-1 and TRBJ2-5, is as follows: SAVISQKPSRDICQRGTSLTIQCQVDSQVTMMFWYRQQPGQSLTLIATANQGSEATYESGFVIDKFPISRPNLTFSTLTVSNMSPEDSSIYLCSSYPGGTQYFGPGTRLLVL.

In this sample, this clonotype turned up many times. V is TRBV11-2 and J is TRBJ1-3, with no clear D. V was clipped by 4 bases and J by 3 bases, with 13 bases between them. This CDR3 has 15 amino acids. Germline values: CDR1 SGHAT, CDR2 FQNNGV. For the CDR3, the DNA is TGTGCCAGCAGCTCCTCGCACGGCCGTGGAAACACCATATATTTT. As protein: CASSSSHGRGNTIYF.

This chain uses TRBV7-3 with TRBJ2-7; TRBD1 is a possible D gene (6 bases). This CDR3 has 15 amino acids. From germline, CDR1 is SGHTA and CDR2 FQGTGA. V was pared by 2 bases and J by 3 bases, with 14 bases between. CDR3 sequence: CASSLPGTRGYEQYF. CDR3 coding DNA: TGTGCCAGCAGCTTACCCGGGACACGAGGCTACGAGCAGTACTTC.

To note about this clonotype: Possible read error: a much larger clone is one base away. The V call is TRBV6-5, the J call TRBJ2-6; D may be TRBD1 or TRBD2 (5 bases each). The CDR3 covers 19 residues. The V gene's germline CDR1 is MNHEY and CDR2 SVGAGI. CDR3 DNA sequence: TGTGCCAGCGGTTACGGGACCGTCACCACTTGGTCTGGGGCCAACGTCCTGACTTTC. The encoded protein is CASGYGTVTTWSGANVLTF.

A remark on this clonotype: One junction end does not reproduce the germline sequence, and a read error may be involved. J is TRBJ1-5 and V is TRBV7-8; D is ambiguous. The CDR3 runs to 14 residues. CDR1 and CDR2 from the germline V gene are SGHVS and FQNEAQ. The CDR3: CASSPNTGEQPPHF. The CDR3 DNA is TGTGCCAGCAGCCCCAACACGGGCGAGCAGCCCCCGCATTTT.

The J gene is TRBJ2-5, the V gene TRBV11-2, with 7 bases fitting TRBD1. Trimming at V came to 1 base and at J to 1 base, leaving 3 bases not matched to a gene. The CDR3 extends over 15 amino acids. Germline CDR1 is SGHAT and CDR2 is FQNNGV. The DNA of the CDR3 is TGTGCCAGCAGCTTAGTTGACAGGGCCCAAGAGACCCAGTACTTC. This gives the protein CASSLVDRAQETQYF.

This clonotype was recorded a few times. This chain uses TRBV10-3 with TRBJ2-5, with D possibly being TRBD1 or TRBD2 (5 bases each). V dropped 7 bases and J dropped 5 bases, with 17 bases sitting between them. CDR3 length: 14 amino acids. Germline values: CDR1 ENHRY, CDR2 SYGVKD. In DNA form, the CDR3 reads TGTGCCATCACCAAAGAGGGGATGATGGAGACCCAGTACTTC. It encodes CAITKEGMMETQYF.

This CDR3 reads CASSLTSGRDEQYF. The CDR3 nucleotides read TGTGCCAGCAGCCTGACTAGCGGGAGAGACGAGCAGTACTTC. This sequence joins TRBV7-2 and TRBJ2-7, with 12 bases aligning to TRBD2. This CDR3 has 14 amino acids. The germline V gene has CDR1 SGHTA and CDR2 FQGNSA. J gave up 5 bases and V 5 bases, and 4 bases lay outside the gene matches.

The CDR3 loop is CSAREGMRTEAFF. CDR3 coding DNA: TGCAGTGCTAGAGAGGGCATGAGAACTGAAGCTTTCTTT. The V and J genes are TRBV20-1 and TRBJ1-1; no clear D. V shed 0 bases and J shed 5 bases, with 10 bases lying between them. The CDR3 length is 13 residues. CDR1 is DFQATT, CDR2 SNEGSKA, per germline (reference sequence).